This T cell receptor beta chain was captured by sequencing in a study of a mutant IDH1 vaccine in newly diagnosed glioma. Whole-study context: Sex distribution of treated patients was roughly 60% male and roughly 38% female; mean age was 40.4 years.

The sample's time point: week 35, safety follow-up. Vaccination comprised doses that each held 300 ug of mutant IDH1 20-mer peptide, plus topical imiquimod. The donors' diagnosis was new WHO grade 3 or 4 astrocytoma that was IDH1-mutant and ATRX-lost. This clone appeared a single time. The antigen is not known. The method was immunoSEQ multiplex PCR; TCRdb's version includes in-frame clones alone and lacks a portion of them. The top ten clones hold about 1.6% of a sample with some 60,000 clones, 86% of them seen once. The sample was PBMCs, taken from a glioma patient whose treatment included an IDH1 peptide vaccine. This clonotype originated in a man in his forties with glioma.

CDR3 sequence (DNA): TGTGCCAGCAGCTCGCCCGGATCTGTAGCCAAAAACATTCAGTACTTC. Translation gives CASSSPGSVAKNIQYF. The chain employs TRBV28 and TRBJ2-4; D gene ambiguous. V lost 6 bases to trimming and J lost 0 bases, with 15 bases between them. Looked up from germline, CDR1 is MDHEN and CDR2 is SYDVKM. This CDR3 spans 16 amino acids.